This T cell receptor (beta chain) stems from a study of cytomegalovirus exposure and HLA in healthy donors. Study information: From some 180 million T cells, an earlier analysis saw 110 million or so unique TCR beta sequences. Early on, a data release was issued that held approximately 78 million unique TCRs from HLA-typed donors.

PCR used 60 Vbeta primers and 13 Jbeta primers. TCRdb's copy holds only in-frame clones and misses some; the assay was immunoSEQ multiplex PCR. The sample includes some 97,000 clones, 70% to 85% of them seen just once. CDR3 length: 16 residues. Germline V gene sequence: CDR1 SGHDT, CDR2 YYEEEE. Worth noting for this clone: Its ends do not fully match the called genes, so a read error is possible.

Sequencing used PBMCs. The receptor was derived from a woman younger than 35 in good health and CMV-seronegative. The chain links TRBV5-6 to TRBJ2-7, with 9 bases fitting TRBD2. CDR3 bases: TGTGCCGGCAGCTTGGTTGCGGGAGGGTGGTCCTACGAGCAGTACTTC. It specifies CAGSLVAGGWSYEQYF. The whole variable domain, filled in from reference TRBV5-6 and TRBJ2-7, reads DAGVTQSPTHLIKTRGQQVTLRCSPKSGHDTVSWYQQALGQGPQFIFQYYEEEERQRGNFPDRFSGHQFPNYSSELNVNALLLGDSALYLCAGSLVAGGWSYEQYFGPGTRLTVT.